This T cell receptor beta chain emerged from a study of blood T cells in healthy people across ages. Germline V gene lookup returns CDR1 SQVTM and CDR2 ANQGSEA. Trimming cost V 5 bases and J 9 bases; bases outside gene matches: 8. The CDR3 length is 13 residues. There are a few counts of this clonotype. A J-beta primer mix and a sample-barcoded 5' primer were used in a second PCR of about 6 to 12 cycles. TCRdb reprocessed the 5' RACE reads with MiXCR, giving one entry per CDR3 protein. The data show 1,500,000 or so distinct CDR3 sequences, 35% to 45% seen once. The rearrangement links TRBV29-1 to TRBJ2-1; TRBD1 aligns across 9 bases. This receptor was obtained from a young woman in good health. Sequencing used blood. DNA for the CDR3: TGCAGCGTTTGGGACAGGGATCAAGCTGAGCAGTTCTTC. Its protein product is CSVWDRDQAEQFF.